This is a list of T cell receptor beta chains from one sample in a study of T cell responses to AZD1222 COVID-19 vaccine. The table came from immunoSEQ multiplex PCR; TCRdb's copy has only in-frame clones and leaves some out. Of roughly 160,000 clones in the sample, 92% are singletons; the top ten hold roughly 4.5%. This material consisted of peripheral blood, taken on day 0 of MenACWY control vaccination. The receptor set was obtained from an adult in good health. CDR3s leave out the opening cysteine and the closing phenylalanine or tryptophan. Only some rows state a clone size, as once, few, many or a class for expanded clones.

abundance	v_gene	CDR3aa
-	TRBV2	ASGGGPYEQY
-	TRBV4-1	ASSQVQGAGTEAF
-	TRBV5-1	ASRGDPNSGNTIY
-	TRBV27	ASSFSRSYEQY
once	TRBV10-2	ASRLNTGLRTGELF
-	TRBV29-1	SAYIRDTNYVDEKLF
-	TRBV27	ASSPRAYEQY
-	TRBV2	ASSLSPVAQY
-	TRBV28	ASSSRTGLTYGYT
-	TRBV27	ASRGASGAYEQY
-	TRBV6-5	ASTRQGEQF
-	TRBV28	ASSTRGRNTEAF
-	TRBV5-4	ASSSPKGANYGYT
-	TRBV11-2	ASSQTGTVDEQY
-	TRBV5-1	ASSEDSRETQH
-	TRBV12-3/TRBV12-4	ASSRQAYEQY
-	TRBV29-1	SVEDALYEQY
-	TRBV11-3	ASSPLGTGGSYEQY
-	TRBV6-4	ASSPSGSYNEQF
-	TRBV25-1	ASSFAGGYGYT
-	TRBV11-2	ASSLSRDSFFNTDTQY
-	TRBV5-1	ASSSQLVPEGGDTQY
-	TRBV7-9	ASSLVGTGDGYT